The 5 T cell receptor beta chains reported below all come from one sample, sequenced in a study of OX40 agonist ivuxolimab in advanced cancers. The library was produced with the immunoSEQ multiplex PCR assay. Here the immuneACCESS table is served through TCRdb, limited to in-frame sequences with V and J called. Missing clones are a known gap in these copies; in checked studies unresolved V genes cover under half, and the rest lacks a known reason. In all, the sample holds 77,000 or so clones, and approximately 92% of those were seen once. About 0.34% of the sample is held by the ten biggest clonotypes. Sequenced here: CD4+ or CD8+ T cells sorted from blood, sampled in a trial of the OX40 agonist ivuxolimab. These receptors came from an adult with an advanced solid tumor such as melanoma, head and neck, liver or kidney cancer.

The chain joins TRBV18 to TRBJ2-6; 8 bases are shared with TRBD1. After removal of 2 bases from V and 2 bases from J, the junction contained 5 bases not matched to a gene. There are 17 residues in the CDR3. From germline, CDR1 is KGHSH and CDR2 LQKENI. CDR3 DNA: TGTGCCAGCTCACCAAGGCAGGGGGCGGCTGGGGCCAACGTCCTGACTTTC. Its translation is CASSPRQGAAGANVLTF.

V gene TRBV19 combines with J gene TRBJ1-3, with D possibly being TRBD1 (6 bases). V was clipped by 6 bases and J by 0 bases, with 9 bases between them. Per the germline V gene, CDR1 is LNHDA and CDR2 is SQIVND (reference sequence). The CDR3 covers 14 residues. As DNA, the CDR3 is TGTGCCAGTAGGCCGGGGGCCTCTGGAAACACCATATATTTT. It specifies CASRPGASGNTIYF.

This clone has a single count. The gene calls are TRBV29-1 and TRBJ2-5; weak D call: TRBD1 (7 bases). V was pared by 7 bases and J by 5 bases, with 17 bases between. The germline gives CDR1 SQVTM, CDR2 ANQGSEA. The CDR3 has 13 amino acids. The CDR3 DNA sequence: TGCAGCGGTTTCCAGGGGGGTTCGGAGACCCAGTACTTC. Translation gives CSGFQGGSETQYF.

The chain joins TRBV5-1 to TRBJ1-1; 8 nucleotides line up with TRBD1. J gave up 3 bases and V 0 bases, and 1 base lay outside the gene matches. The CDR3 covers 14 residues. The germline gives CDR1 SGHRS, CDR2 YFSETQ. The CDR3 is CASSLVTGDTEAFF. CDR3 nucleotides: TGCGCCAGCAGCTTGGTGACAGGGGACACTGAAGCTTTCTTT.

This clone was seen once. The chain links TRBV19 to TRBJ2-5; the match to TRBD2 covers 16 bases. Trimming cost V 9 bases and J 6 bases; bases outside gene matches: 10. The CDR3 is made up of 16 amino acids. Germline lookup yields CDR1 LNHDA and CDR2 SQIVND (reference sequence). CDR3 nucleotide sequence: TGTGCCAGCCAGCCGGGACTAGCGGGAGGGATAAAGACCCAGTACTTC. It is translated as CASQPGLAGGIKTQYF.